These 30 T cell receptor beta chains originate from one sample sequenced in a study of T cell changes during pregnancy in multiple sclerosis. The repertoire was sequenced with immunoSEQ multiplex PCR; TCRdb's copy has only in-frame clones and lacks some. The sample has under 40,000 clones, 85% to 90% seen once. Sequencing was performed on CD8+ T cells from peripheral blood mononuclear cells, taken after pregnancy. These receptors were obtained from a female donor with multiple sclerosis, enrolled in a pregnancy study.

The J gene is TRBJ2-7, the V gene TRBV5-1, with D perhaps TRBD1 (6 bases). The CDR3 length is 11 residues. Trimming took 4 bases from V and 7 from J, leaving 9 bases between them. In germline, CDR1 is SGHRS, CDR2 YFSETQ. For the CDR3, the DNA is TGCGCCAGCAGCCATCAGGGGGAGCAGTACTTC. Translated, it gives CASSHQGEQYF.

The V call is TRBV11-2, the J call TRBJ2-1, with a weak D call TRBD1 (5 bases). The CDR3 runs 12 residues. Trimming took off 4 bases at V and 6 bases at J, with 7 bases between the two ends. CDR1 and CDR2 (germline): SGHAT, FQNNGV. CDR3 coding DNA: TGTGCCAGCAGCTGGGGCCCCAATGAGCAGTTCTTC. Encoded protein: CASSWGPNEQFF.

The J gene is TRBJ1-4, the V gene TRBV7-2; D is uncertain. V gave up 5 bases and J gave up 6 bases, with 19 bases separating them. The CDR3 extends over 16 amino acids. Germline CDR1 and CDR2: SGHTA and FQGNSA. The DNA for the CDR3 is TGTGCCAGCAGCATCGACCCGGGATCCCGTTATGAAAAACTGTTTTTT. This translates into CASSIDPGSRYEKLFF.

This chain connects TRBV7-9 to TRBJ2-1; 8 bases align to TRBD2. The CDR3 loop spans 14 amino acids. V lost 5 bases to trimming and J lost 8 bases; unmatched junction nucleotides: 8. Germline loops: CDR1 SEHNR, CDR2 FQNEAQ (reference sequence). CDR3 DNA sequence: TGTGCCAGCAGCCCCCGGGGGGGGGCGGATGAGCAGTTCTTC. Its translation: CASSPRGGADEQFF.

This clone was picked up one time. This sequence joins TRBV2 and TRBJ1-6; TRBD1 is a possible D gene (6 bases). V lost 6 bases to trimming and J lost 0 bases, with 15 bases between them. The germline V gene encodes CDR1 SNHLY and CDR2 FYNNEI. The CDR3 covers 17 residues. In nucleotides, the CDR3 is TGTGCCAGCAGCCAGCGTAAAGGGGGCTCCTATAATTCACCCCTCCACTTT. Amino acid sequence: CASSQRKGGSYNSPLHF.

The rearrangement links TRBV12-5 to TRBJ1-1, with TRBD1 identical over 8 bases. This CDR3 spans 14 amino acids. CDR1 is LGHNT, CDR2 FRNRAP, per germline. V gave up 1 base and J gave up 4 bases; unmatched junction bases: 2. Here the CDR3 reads CASGLGQGSTEAFF. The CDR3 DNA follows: TGTGCTAGTGGTTTGGGACAGGGGAGCACTGAAGCTTTCTTT.

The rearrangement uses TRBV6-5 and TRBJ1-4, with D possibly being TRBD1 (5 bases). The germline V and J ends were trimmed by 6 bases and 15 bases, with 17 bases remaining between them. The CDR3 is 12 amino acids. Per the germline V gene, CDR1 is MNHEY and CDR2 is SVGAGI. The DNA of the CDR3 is TGTGCCAGCAGCCCCGGGGGTGGTTATGTGTTTTTT. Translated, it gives CASSPGGGYVFF.

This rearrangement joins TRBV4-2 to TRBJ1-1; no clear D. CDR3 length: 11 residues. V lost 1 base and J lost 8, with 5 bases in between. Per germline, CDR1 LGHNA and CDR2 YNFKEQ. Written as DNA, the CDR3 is TGTGCCAGCAGCCAAGGGGAGGAAGCTTTCTTT. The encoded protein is CASSQGEEAFF.

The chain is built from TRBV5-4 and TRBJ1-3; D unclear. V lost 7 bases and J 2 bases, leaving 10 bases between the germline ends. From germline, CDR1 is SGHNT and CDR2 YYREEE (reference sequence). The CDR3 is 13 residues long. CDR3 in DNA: TGTGCCAGCGCGGGCCCCACTGGAAACACCATATATTTT. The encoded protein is CASAGPTGNTIYF.

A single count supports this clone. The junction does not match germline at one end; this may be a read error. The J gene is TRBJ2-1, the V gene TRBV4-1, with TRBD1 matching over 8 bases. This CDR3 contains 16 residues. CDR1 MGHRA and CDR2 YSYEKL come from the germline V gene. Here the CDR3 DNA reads TGCGCCAGCAGCCAAGTCCTAGGACAGGGAGGAGTGGGAATGGTCTTC. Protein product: CASSQVLGQGGVGMVF.

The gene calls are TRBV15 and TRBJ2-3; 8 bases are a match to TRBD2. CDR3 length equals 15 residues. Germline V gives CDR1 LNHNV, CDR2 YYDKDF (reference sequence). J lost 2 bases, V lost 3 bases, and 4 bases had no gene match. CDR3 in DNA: TGTGCCACCAGCAGCCAGCGGGGGAACACAGATACGCAGTATTTT. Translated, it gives CATSSQRGNTDTQYF.

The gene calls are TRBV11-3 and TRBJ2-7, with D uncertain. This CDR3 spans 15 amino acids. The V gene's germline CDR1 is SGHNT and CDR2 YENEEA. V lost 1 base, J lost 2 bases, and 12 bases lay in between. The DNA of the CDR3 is TGTGCCAGCAGCTTAGGGCAGGCAAGTACCTACGAGCAGTACTTC. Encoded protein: CASSLGQASTYEQYF.

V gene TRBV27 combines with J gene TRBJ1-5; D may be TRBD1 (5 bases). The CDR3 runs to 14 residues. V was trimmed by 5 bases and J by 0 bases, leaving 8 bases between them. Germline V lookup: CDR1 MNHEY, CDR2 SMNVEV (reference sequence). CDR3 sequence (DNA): TGTGCCAGCAGTCCCCAGGGTAGCAATCAGCCCCAGCATTTT. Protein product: CASSPQGSNQPQHF.

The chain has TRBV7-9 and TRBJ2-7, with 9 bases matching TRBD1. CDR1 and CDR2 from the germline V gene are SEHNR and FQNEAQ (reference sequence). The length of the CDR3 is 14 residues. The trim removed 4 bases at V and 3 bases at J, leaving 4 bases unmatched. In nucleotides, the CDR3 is TGTGCCAGCAGCTGGGACAGGGTACTCTACGAGCAGTACTTC. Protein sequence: CASSWDRVLYEQYF.

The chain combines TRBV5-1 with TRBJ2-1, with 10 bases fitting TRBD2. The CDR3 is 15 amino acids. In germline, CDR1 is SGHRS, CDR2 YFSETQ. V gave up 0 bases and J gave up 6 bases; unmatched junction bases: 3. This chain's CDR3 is CASSLEAGGPNEQFF. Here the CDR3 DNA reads TGCGCCAGCAGCTTGGAAGCGGGGGGGCCCAATGAGCAGTTCTTC.

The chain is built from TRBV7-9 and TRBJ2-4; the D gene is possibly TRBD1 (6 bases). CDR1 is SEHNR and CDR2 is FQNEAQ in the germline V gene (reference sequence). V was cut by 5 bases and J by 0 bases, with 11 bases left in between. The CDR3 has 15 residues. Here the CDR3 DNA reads TGTGCCAGCAGCCAGGACAGAGTAGCCAAAAACATTCAGTACTTC. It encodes CASSQDRVAKNIQYF. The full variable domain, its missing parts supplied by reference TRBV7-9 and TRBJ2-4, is DTGVSQNPRHKITKRGQNVTFRCDPISEHNRLYWYRQTLGQGPEFLTYFQNEAQLEKSRLLSDRFSAERPKGSFSTLEIQRTEQGDSAMYLCASSQDRVAKNIQYFGAGTRLSVL.

CDR3 protein: CASSVHPDRGKNYGYTF. The CDR3 nucleotides read TGTGCCAGCAGCGTACACCCGGACAGGGGAAAAAACTATGGCTACACCTTC. V usage is TRBV9 and J usage is TRBJ1-2; TRBD1 matches 9 bases. Losses at the gene ends were 1 base for V and 2 bases for J; bases not matched to a gene: 9. This CDR3 has 17 amino acids. Germline values: CDR1 SGDLS, CDR2 YYNGEE.

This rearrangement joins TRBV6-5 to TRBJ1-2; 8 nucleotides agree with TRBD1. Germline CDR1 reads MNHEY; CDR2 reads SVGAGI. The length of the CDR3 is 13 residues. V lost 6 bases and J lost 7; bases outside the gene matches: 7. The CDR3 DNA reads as TGTGCCAGCAGCTTCGGACAGGGTGTTGGCTACACCTTC. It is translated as CASSFGQGVGYTF.

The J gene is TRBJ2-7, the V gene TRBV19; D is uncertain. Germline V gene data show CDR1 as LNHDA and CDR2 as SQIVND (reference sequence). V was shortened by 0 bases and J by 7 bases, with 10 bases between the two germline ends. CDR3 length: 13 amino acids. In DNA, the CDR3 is TGTGCCAGTAGTATAGAAACAGCTCGGGAGCAGTACTTC. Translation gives CASSIETAREQYF.

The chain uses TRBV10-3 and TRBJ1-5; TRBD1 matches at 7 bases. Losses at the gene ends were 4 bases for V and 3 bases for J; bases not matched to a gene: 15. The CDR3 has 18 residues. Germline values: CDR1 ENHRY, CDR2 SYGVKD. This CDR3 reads CAISGSPGTGDDNQPQHF. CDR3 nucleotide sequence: TGTGCCATCAGTGGATCCCCCGGTACAGGGGATGACAATCAGCCCCAGCATTTT.

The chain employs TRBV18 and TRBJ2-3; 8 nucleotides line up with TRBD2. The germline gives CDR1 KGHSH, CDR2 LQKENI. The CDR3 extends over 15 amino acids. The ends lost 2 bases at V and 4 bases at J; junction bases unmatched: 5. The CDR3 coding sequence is TGTGCCAGCTCACCATCCGGGGGGGGCGCAGATACGCAGTATTTT. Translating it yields CASSPSGGGADTQYF.

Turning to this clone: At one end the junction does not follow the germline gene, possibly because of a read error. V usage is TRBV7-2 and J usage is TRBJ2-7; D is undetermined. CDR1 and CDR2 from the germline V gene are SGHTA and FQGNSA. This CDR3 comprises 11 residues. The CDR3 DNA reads TGTGCCAGCAGCCCTGGTACTCTGTTCTTTTTC. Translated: CASSPGTLFFF.

As DNA, the CDR3 is TGTGCCAGTGAAGGACGAGGGAGAAAAGAGACCCAGTACTTC. Its protein is CASEGRGRKETQYF. This chain joins TRBV2 and TRBJ2-5; maybe TRBD2 (5 bases). The V end was cut by 9 bases, the J end by 3 bases, with 17 bases between. Germline V lookup: CDR1 SNHLY, CDR2 FYNNEI. The length of the CDR3 is 14 residues.

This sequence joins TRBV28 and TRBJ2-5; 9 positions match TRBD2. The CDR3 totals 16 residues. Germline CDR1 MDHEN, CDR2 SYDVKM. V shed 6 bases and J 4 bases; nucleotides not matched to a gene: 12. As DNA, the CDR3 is TGTGCCAGCAGCCTCACGGGCGGGGGGGCGTTAGAGACCCAGTACTTC. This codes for CASSLTGGGALETQYF.

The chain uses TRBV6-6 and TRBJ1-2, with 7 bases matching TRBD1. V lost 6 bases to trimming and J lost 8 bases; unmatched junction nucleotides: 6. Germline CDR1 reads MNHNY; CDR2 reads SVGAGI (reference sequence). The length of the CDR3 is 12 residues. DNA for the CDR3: TGTGCCAGCAGCTCGACAGGGTTCGGCTACACCTTC. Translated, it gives CASSSTGFGYTF.

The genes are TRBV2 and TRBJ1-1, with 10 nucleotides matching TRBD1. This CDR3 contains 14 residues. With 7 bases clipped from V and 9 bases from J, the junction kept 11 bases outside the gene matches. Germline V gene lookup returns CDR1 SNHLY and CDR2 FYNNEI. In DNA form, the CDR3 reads TGTGCCAGCACCCCGGACAGGGGGTTCTCTCAAGCTTTCTTT. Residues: CASTPDRGFSQAFF. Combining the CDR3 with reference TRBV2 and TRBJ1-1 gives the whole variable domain EPEVTQTPSHQVTQMGQEVILRCVPISNHLYFYWYRQILGQKVEFLVSFYNNEISEKSEIFDDQFSVERPDGSNFTLKIRSTKLEDSAMYFCASTPDRGFSQAFFGQGTRLTVV.

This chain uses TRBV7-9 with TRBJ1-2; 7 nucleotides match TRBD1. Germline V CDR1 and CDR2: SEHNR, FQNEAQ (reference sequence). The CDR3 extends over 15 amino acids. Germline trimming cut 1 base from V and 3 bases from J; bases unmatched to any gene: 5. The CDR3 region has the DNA TGTGCCAGCAGCTTAGGAGCAGGGACAGACTATGGCTACACCTTC. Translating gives CASSLGAGTDYGYTF.

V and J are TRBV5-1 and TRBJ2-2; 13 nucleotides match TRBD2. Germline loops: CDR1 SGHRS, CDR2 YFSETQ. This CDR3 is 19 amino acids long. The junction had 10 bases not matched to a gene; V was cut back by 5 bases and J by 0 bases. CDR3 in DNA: TGCGCCAGCAGACTAGCGGGGGGGCGAATGAGTCCGAACACCGGGGAGCTGTTTTTT. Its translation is CASRLAGGRMSPNTGELFF.

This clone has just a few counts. CDR3 nucleotide sequence: TGTGCCAGCAGCCACAACAGGGGGAAGAACACTGAAGCTTTCTTT. Amino acids: CASSHNRGKNTEAFF. The chain couples TRBV9 to TRBJ1-1; 8 nucleotides match TRBD1. Germline-derived CDR1 and CDR2 are SGDLS and YYNGEE. The CDR3 covers 15 residues. With V trimmed by 4 bases and J by 1 base, 6 bases remained unmatched.

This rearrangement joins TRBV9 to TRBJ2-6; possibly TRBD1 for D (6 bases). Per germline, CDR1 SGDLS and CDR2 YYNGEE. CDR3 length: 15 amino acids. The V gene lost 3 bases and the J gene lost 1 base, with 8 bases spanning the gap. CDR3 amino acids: CASSATGSGANVLTF. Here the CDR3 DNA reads TGTGCCAGCAGCGCAACAGGGTCTGGGGCCAACGTCCTGACTTTC.